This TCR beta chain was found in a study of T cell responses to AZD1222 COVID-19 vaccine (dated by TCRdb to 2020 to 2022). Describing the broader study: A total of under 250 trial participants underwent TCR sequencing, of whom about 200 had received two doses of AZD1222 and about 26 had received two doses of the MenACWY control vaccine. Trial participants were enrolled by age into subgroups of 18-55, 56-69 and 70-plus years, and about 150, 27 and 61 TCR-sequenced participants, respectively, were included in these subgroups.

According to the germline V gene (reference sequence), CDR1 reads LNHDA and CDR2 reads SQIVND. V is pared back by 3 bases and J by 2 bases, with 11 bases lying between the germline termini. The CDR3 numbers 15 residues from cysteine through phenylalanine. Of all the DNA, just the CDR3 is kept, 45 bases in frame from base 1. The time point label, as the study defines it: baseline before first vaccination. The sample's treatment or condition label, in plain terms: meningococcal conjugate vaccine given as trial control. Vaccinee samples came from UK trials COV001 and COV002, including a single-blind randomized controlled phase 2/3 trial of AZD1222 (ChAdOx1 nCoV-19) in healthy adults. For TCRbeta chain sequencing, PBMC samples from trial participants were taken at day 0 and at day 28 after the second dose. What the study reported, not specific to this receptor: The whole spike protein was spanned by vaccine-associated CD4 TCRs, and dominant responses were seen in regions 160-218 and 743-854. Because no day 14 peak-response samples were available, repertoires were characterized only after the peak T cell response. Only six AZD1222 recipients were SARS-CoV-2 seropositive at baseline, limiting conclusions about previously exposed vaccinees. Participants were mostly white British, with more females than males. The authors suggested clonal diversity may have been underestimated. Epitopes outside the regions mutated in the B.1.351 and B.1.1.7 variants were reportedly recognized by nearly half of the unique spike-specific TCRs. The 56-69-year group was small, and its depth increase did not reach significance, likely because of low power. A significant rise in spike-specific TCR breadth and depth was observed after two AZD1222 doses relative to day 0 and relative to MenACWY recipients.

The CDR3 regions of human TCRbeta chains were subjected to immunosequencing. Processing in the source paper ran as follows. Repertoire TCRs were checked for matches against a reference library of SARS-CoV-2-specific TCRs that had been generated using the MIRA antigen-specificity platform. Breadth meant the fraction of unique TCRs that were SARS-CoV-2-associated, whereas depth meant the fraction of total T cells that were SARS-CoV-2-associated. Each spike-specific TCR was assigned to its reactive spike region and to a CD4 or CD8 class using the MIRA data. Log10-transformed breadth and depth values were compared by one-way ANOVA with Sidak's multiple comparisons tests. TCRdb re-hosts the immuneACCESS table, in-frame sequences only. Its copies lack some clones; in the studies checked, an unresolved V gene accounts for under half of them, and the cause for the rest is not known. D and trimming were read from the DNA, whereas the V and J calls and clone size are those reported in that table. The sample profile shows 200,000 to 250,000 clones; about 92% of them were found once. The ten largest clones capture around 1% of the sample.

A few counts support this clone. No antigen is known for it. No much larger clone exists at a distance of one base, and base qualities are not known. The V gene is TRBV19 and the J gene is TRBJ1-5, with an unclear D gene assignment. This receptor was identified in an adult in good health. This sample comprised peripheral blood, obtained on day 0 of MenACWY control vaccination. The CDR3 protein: CASSMGTVRNQPQHF. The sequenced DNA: TGTGCCAGTAGTATGGGAACAGTCCGCAATCAGCCCCAGCATTTT.